This T cell receptor (beta chain) was found in a study of human T cells and chemical hapten exposure. This CDR3 has 14 residues. Trimming removed 0 bases from V and 9 bases from J, with 13 bases in between. Per germline, CDR1 MNHEY and CDR2 SVGAGI. This clonotype was seen only a few times. TCRdb processed the RACE reads anew with MiXCR; each CDR3 protein has one entry. The data contain over 85,000 distinct CDR3 sequences, approximately 10% of them singletons. Time point meaning: pre-sensitization, week 0. Treatment noted: therapeutic diphenylcyclopropenone sensitization with weekly scalp DPC. The TCR sequence derives from an older woman with alopecia areata. Some clones in this sample may be carry-over from other donors' samples. The V gene is TRBV6-5, the J gene TRBJ2-3; possibly TRBD1 or TRBD2 for D (5 bases each). Sequencing was performed on whole blood, taken in connection with sensitization to the hapten diphenylcyclopropenone (DPC). CDR3 DNA: TGTGCCAGCAGTTACTCGCAGGGAGCCGTAACGCAGTATTTT. Translated: CASSYSQGAVTQYF.